This TCR beta chain emerged from a study of blood T cell repertoires in COVID-19. Study information: Spain, Italy and the United States supplied samples that represented acute and convalescent COVID-19. PBMCs, B-cell-depleted T cells, or T cells were the source of the cDNA or gDNA that made up the material.

Authors' methods: Amplification of reference gene primers provided the estimated nucleated cell counts. Assay: immunoSEQ multiplex PCR; the TCRdb copy retains only in-frame clones and omits some. The DNA gave D and trimming, while V, J and clone size come from that table. This table holds about 210,000 clones, more than 85% found once. V lost 4 bases and J 5 bases, leaving 6 bases between the germline ends. The CDR3 is 12 residues long. Germline V lookup: CDR1 SGHKS, CDR2 YYEKEE (reference sequence). The V gene is TRBV5-5, the J gene TRBJ2-2; D gene ambiguous. The receptor was isolated from a man between 35 and 55 years old with acute or convalescent COVID-19. Sequencing was performed on peripheral blood. The CDR3 is CASSPMTGELFF. The CDR3 DNA follows: TGTGCCAGCAGCCCCATGACCGGGGAGCTGTTTTTT.